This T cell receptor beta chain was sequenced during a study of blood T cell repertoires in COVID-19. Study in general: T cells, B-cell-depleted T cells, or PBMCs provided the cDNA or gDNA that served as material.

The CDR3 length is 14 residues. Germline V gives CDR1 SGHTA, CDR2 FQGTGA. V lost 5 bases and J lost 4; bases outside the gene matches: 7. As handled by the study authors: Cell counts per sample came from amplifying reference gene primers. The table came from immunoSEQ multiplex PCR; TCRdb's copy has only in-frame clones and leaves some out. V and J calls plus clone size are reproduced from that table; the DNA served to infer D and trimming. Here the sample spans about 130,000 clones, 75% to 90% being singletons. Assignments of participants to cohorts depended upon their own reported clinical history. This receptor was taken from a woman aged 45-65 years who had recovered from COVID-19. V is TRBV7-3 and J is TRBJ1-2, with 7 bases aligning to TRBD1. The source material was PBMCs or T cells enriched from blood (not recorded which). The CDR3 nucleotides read TGTGCCAGCAGCCCACAACAGGGGAGCTATGGCTACACCTTC. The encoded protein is CASSPQQGSYGYTF.